This entry lists 4 T cell receptor beta chains sequenced from one sample in a study of glioma-infiltrating T cells after dendritic cell vaccination. Time point in this sample: after dendritic cell vaccination, including at tumor progression/relapse. Libraries were prepared by immunoSEQ multiplex PCR; TCRdb keeps only in-frame clonotypes and omits some of them. Of 110,000 or so clones in the sample, roughly 90% are singletons; the top ten hold approximately 2.7%. The material sequenced was blood, taken after dendritic cell vaccination. These receptors came from a human donor with glioblastoma.

The J gene is TRBJ1-2, the V gene TRBV5-4, with D hard to call. There are 14 residues in the CDR3. Trimming stripped 4 bases from V and 0 bases from J, with 10 bases between. The germline V gene has CDR1 SGHNT and CDR2 YYREEE (reference sequence). CDR3: CASSTGGSNYGYTF. The DNA for the CDR3 is TGTGCCAGCAGCACGGGAGGGTCTAACTATGGCTACACCTTC.

The chain carries TRBV5-8 and TRBJ1-2; 7 bases fit TRBD1. The germline CDR1 and CDR2 sequences are SGHTS and YDEGEE. The CDR3 runs 14 residues. V was pared by 3 bases and J by 5 bases, with 7 bases of the junction left unmatched. Written as DNA, the CDR3 is TGTGCCAGCAGCTCGGAATGGACAGGTTATGGCTACACCTTC. The encoded protein is CASSSEWTGYGYTF.

The chain is built from TRBV6-5 and TRBJ1-1; D perhaps matches TRBD1 (6 bases). This CDR3 has 12 amino acids. Germline V gene sequence: CDR1 MNHEY, CDR2 SVGAGI. V was cut by 6 bases and J by 5 bases, with 10 bases left in between. The chain's CDR3 is CASSQQGTEAFF. CDR3 nucleotide sequence: TGTGCCAGCAGCCAACAGGGAACTGAAGCTTTCTTT.

This clone was seen more than once but under ten times. The CDR3 spells CASSQEPLAGGMGQETQYF. The CDR3 DNA reads as TGTGCCAGCAGCCAAGAACCCCTAGCGGGAGGTATGGGTCAAGAGACCCAGTACTTC. V usage is TRBV4-2 and J usage is TRBJ2-5; 11 bases fit TRBD2. Germline V gene sequence: CDR1 LGHNA, CDR2 YNFKEQ. This CDR3 spans 19 amino acids. V lost 0 bases and J lost 2; bases outside the gene matches: 11.